This entry is about one T cell receptor (beta chain). These data belong to a study of T-cell memory formation after mild COVID-19. Looking at the study overall: In these data, TCR clusters were largely donor specific.

Amplification by 5'RACE using constant-segment primers produced TCR alpha and TCR beta cDNA libraries that carried sample barcodes and UMIs. TCRdb reprocessed the 5' RACE reads with MiXCR, giving one entry per CDR3 protein. The profile shows 140,000 to 150,000 distinct CDR3 sequences, approximately 6% of them singletons. V shed 3 bases, J shed 1 base, and the junction held 4 bases outside the gene matches. Germline-derived CDR1 and CDR2 are SGDLS and YYNGEE. The CDR3 is 15 residues long. The V and J genes are TRBV9 and TRBJ2-7, with TRBD2 matching over 10 bases. This TCR was sampled from an adult woman who had mild COVID-19 (a few samples of this study predate the infection). Cell type and time point are not known. What was sequenced was PBMCs or a T cell subset sorted from them (not recorded which). The CDR3 region is CASSGGTSASYEQYF. The CDR3 DNA sequence: TGTGCCAGCAGCGGGGGGACTAGCGCATCCTACGAGCAGTACTTC.